The TCR beta chain described here comes from a study of identical twins. There are 15 residues in the CDR3. Germline assignment: CDR1 DFQATT and CDR2 SNEGSKA (reference sequence). V lost 1 base and J lost 0; bases outside the gene matches: 4. It was template switching that added a universal primer site, and there were unique molecular identifiers on the cDNA. TCRdb re-called the 5' RACE reads with MiXCR, one entry per CDR3 protein. The sample records 400,000 to 500,000 distinct CDR3 sequences, roughly an eighth being singletons. The same sample was also used in a study of yellow fever vaccine responses in identical twins.

Input material: CD4+ T cells sorted from blood. The chain carries TRBV20-1 and TRBJ1-1, with 8 positions matching TRBD1. The clonotype comes from a young woman in good health. CDR3 sequence: CSARASTGVNTEAFF. CDR3 nucleotides: TGCAGTGCTAGAGCCTCGACAGGGGTGAACACTGAAGCTTTCTTT.